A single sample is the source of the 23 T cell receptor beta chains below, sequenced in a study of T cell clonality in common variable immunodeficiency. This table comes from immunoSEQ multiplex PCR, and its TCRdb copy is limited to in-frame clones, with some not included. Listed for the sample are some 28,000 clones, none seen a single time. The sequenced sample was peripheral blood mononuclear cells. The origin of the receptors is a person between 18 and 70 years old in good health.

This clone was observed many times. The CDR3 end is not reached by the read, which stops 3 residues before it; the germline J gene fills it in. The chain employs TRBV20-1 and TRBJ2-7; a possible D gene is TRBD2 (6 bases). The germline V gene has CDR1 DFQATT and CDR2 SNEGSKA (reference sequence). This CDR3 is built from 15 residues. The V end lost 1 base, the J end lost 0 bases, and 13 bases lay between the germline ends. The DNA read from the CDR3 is TGCAGTGCTAGAGCCCCTAGCGTTAGCTCCTACGAG. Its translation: CSARAPSVSSYE. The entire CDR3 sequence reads CSARAPSVSSYEQYF.

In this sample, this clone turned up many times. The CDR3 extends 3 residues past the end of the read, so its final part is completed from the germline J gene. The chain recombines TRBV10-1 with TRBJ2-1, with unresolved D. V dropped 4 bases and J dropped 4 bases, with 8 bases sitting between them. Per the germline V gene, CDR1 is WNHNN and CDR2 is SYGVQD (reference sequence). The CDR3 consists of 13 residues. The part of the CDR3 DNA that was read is TGCGCCAGCAGTGTTGGCCCTTACAATGAG. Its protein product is CASSVGPYNE. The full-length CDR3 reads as CASSVGPYNEQFF.

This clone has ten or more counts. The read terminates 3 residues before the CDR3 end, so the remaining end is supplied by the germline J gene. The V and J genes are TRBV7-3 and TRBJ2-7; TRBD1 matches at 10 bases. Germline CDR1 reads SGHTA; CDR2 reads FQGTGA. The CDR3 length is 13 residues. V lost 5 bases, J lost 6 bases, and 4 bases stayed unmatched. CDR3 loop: CASSTGQGREQYF. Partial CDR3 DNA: TGTGCCAGCAGCACGGGACAGGGGCGCGAG.

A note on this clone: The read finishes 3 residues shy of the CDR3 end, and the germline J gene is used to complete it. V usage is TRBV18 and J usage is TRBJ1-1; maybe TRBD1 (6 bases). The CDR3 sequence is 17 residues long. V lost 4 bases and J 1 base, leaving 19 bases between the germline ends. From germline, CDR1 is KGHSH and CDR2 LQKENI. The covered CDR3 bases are TGTGCCAGCTCACTTAACGAACAGGGACCCCGGAACACTGAA. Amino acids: CASSLNEQGPRNTE. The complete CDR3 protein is CASSLNEQGPRNTEAFF.

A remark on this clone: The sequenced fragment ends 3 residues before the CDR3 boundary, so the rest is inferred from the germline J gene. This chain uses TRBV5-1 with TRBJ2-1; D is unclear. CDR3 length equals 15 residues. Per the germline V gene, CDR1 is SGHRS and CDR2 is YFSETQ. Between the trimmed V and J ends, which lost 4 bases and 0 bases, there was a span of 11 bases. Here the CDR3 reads CASSLGPSSYNEQFF. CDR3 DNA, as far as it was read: TGCGCCAGCAGCCTAGGTCCTAGCTCCTACAATGAG.

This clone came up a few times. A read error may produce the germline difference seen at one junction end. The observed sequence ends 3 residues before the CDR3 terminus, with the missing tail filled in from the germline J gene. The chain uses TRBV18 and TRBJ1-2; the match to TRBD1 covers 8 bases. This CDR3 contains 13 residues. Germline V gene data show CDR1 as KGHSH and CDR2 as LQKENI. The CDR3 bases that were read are TGTGCCAGCTTACCAGGACAGGGCTATGGC. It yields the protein CASLPGQGYG. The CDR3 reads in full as CASLPGQGYGYTF. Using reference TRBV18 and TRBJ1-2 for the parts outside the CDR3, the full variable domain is NAGVMQNPRHLVRRRGQEARLRCSPMKGHSHVYWYRQLPEEGLKFMVYLQKENIIDESGMPKERFSAEFPKEGPSILRIQQVVRGDSAAYFCASLPGQGYGYTFGSGTRLTVV.

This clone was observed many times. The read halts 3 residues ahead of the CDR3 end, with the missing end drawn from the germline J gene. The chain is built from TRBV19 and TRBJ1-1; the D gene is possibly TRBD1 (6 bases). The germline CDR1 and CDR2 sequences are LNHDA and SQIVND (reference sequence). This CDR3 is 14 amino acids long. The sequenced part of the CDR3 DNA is TGTGCCAGTTCGGAACAGGGTGGGGATGGAGTA. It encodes CASSEQGGDGV. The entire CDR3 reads CASSEQGGDGVAFF. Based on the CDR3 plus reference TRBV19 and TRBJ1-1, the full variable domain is DGGITQSPKYLFRKEGQNVTLSCEQNLNHDAMYWYRQDPGQGLRLIYYSQIVNDFQKGDIAEGYSVSREKKESFPLTVTSAQKNPTAFYLCASSEQGGDGVAFFGQGTRLTVV.

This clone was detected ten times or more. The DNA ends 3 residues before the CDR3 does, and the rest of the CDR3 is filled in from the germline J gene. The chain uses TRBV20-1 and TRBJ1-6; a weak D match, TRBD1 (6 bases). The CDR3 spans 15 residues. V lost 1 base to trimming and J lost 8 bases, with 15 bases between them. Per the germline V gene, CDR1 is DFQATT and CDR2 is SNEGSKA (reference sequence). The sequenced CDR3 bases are TGCAGTGCTAGAGTCGTGGACAGCTTGGATTCACCC. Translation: CSARVVDSLDSP. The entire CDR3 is CSARVVDSLDSPLHF.

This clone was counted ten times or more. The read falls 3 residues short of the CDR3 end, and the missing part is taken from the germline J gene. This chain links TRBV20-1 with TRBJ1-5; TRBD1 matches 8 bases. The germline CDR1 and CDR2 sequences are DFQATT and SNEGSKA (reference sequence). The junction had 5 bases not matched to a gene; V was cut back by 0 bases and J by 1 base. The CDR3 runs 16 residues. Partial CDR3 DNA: TGCAGTGCTAGAGAATACCGGACAGGGAGCAATCAGCCC. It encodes CSAREYRTGSNQP. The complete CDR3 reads CSAREYRTGSNQPQHF.

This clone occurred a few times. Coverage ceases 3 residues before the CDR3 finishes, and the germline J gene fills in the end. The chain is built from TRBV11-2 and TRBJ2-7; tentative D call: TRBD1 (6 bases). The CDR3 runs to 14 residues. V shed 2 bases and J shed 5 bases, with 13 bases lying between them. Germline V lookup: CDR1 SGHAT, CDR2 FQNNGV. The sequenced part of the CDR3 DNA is TGTGCCAGCAGCTTAAGTCAGGGGAAGGACGAG. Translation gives CASSLSQGKDE. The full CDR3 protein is CASSLSQGKDEQYF.

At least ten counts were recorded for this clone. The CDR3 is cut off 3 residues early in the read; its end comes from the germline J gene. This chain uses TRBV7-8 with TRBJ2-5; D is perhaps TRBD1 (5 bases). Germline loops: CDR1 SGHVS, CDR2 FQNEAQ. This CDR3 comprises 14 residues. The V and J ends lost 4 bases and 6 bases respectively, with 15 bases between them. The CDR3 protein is CASSSRTNLKTQYF. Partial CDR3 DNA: TGTGCCAGCAGCTCTCGGACAAACTTGAAGACC.

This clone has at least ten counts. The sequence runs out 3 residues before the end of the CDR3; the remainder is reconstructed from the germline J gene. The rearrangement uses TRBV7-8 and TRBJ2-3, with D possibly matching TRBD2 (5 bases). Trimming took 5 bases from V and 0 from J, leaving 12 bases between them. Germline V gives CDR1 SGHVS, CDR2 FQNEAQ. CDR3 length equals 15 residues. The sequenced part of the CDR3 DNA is TGTGCCAGCAGCCTCAACGGGGTTAGCACAGATACG. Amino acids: CASSLNGVSTDT. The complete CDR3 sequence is CASSLNGVSTDTQYF.

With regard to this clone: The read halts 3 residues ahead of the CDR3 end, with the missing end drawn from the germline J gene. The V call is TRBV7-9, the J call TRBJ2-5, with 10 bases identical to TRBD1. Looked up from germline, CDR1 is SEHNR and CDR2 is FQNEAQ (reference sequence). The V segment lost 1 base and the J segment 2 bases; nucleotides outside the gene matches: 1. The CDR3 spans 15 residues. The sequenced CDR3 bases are TGTGCCAGCAGCTTAGGACAGGGGGCGCAAGAGACC. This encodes CASSLGQGAQET. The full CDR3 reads CASSLGQGAQETQYF.

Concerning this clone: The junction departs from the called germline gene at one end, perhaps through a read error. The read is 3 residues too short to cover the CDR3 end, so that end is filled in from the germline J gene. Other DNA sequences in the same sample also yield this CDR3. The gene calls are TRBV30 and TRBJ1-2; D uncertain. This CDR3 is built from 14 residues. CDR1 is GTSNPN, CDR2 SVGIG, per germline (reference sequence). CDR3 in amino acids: CAWGEGSSLHGYTF. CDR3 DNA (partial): TGCGCCTGGGGAGAGGGCAGCTCACTCCATGGC.

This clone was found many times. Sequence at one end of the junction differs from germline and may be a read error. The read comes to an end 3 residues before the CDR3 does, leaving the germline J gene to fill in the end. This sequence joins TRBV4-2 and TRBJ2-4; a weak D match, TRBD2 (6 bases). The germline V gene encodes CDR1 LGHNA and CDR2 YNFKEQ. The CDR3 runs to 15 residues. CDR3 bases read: TGCGCCAGCAGCTGGGGCGGGGCGGCCAAAAACATT. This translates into CASSWGGAAKNI. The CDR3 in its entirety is CASSWGGAAKNIQYF.

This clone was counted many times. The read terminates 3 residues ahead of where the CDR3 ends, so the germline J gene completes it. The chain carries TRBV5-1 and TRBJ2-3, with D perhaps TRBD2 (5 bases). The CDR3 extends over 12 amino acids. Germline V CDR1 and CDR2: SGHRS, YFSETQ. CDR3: CASSPPPGTQYF. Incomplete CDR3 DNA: TGCGCCAGCAGCCCGCCCCCGGGGACG. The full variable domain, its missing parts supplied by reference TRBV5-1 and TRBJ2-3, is KAGVTQTPRYLIKTRGQQVTLSCSPISGHRSVSWYQQTPGQGLQFLFEYFSETQRNKGNFPGRFSGRQFSNSRSEMNVSTLELGDSALYLCASSPPPGTQYFGPGTRLTVL.

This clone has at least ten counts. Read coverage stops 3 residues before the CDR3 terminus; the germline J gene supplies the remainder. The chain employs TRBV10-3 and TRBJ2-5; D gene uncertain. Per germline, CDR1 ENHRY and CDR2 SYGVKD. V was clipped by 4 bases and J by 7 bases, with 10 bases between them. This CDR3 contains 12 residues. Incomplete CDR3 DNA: TGTGCCATCAGTGGAGGCAAAGGGACC. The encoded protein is CAISGGKGT. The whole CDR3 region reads CAISGGKGTQYF.

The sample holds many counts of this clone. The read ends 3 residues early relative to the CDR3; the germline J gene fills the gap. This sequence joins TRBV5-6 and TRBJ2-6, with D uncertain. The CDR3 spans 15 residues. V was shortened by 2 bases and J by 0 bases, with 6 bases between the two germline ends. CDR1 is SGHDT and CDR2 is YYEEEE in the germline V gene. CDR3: CASSFDSSGANVLTF. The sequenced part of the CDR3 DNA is TGTGCCAGCAGCTTTGATAGCTCTGGGGCCAACGTC.

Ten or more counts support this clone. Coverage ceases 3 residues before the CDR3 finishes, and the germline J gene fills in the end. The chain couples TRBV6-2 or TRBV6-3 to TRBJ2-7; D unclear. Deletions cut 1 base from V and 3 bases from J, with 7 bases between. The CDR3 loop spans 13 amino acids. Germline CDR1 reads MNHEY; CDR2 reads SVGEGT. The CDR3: CASSYWASYEQYF. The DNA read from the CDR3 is TGTGCCAGCAGTTACTGGGCAAGCTACGAG.

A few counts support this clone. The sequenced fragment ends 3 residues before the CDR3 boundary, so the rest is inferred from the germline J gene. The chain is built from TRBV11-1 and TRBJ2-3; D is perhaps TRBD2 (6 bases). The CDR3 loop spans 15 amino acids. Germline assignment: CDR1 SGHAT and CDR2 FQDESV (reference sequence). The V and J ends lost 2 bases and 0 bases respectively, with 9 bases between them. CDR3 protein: CASSLWRGSTDTQYF. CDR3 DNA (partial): TGTGCCAGCAGCTTATGGCGGGGAAGCACAGATACG.

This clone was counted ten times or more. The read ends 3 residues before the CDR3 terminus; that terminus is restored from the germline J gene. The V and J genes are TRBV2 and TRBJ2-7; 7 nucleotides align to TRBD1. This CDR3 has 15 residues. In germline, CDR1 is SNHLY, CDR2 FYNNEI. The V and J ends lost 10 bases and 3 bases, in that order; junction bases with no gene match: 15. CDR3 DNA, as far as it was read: TGTGCCACATCCCTCAGACAGGGACAGCTCTACGAG. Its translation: CATSLRQGQLYE. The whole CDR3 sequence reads CATSLRQGQLYEQYF.

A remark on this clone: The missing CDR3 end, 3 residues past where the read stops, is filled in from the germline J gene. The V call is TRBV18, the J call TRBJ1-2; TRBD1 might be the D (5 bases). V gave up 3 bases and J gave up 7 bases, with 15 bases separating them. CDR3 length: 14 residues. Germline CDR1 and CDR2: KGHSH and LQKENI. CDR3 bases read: TGTGCCAGCTCACCCGGCAGGGTTTACTCTGGC. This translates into CASSPGRVYSG. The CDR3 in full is CASSPGRVYSGYTF.

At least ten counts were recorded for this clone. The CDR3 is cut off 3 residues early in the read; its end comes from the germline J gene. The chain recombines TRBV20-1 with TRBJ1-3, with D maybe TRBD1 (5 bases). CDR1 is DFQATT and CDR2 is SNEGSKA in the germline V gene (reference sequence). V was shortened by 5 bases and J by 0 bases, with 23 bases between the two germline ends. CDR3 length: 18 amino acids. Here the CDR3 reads CSAGSQGTPPFSGNTIYF. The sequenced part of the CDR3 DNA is TGCAGTGCTGGGAGCCAAGGGACTCCCCCTTTCTCTGGAAACACC.